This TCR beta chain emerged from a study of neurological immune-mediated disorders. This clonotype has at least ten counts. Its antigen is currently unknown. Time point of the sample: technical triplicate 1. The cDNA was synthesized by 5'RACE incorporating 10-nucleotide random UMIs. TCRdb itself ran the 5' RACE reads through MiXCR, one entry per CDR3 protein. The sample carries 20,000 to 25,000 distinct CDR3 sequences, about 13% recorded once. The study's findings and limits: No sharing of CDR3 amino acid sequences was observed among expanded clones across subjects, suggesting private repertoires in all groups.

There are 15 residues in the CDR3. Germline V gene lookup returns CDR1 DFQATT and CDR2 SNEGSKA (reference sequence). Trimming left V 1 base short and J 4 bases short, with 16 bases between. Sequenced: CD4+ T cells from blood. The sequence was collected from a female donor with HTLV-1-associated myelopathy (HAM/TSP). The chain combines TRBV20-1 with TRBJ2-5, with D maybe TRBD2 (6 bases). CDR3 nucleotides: TGCAGTGCTAGAGGTATACGTCAGGGAGGAGAGACCCAGTACTTC. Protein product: CSARGIRQGGETQYF.